This TCR beta chain was identified during a study of PD-L1 blockade in urothelial cancer. Noted time point: pretreatment peripheral blood. Sequencing was performed with immunoSEQ multiplex PCR; in TCRdb, only in-frame clones are kept and a portion is missing. This table holds tens of thousands of clones, 84% found once. The CDR3 is made up of 14 amino acids. Looked up from germline, CDR1 is LNHNV and CDR2 is YYDKDF (reference sequence). V dropped 5 bases and J dropped 9; count of bases not matched to a gene: 10. This TCR was sampled from a man aged 60 to 75 with urothelial cancer. Material: PBMCs, obtained around atezolizumab (anti-PD-L1) treatment. The V and J genes are TRBV15 and TRBJ2-1, with 7 bases fitting TRBD2. CDR3 sequence (DNA): TGTGCCACCAGCGGCGGGAGACTGCCGGGTGAGCAGTTCTTC. This encodes CATSGGRLPGEQFF.